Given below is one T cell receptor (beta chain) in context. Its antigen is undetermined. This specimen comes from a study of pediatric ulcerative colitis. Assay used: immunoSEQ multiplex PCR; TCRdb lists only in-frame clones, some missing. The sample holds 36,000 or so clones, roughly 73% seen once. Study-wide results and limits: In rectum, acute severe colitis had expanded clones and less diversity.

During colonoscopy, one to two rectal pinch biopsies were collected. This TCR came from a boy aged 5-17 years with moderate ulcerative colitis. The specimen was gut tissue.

CDR3 in amino acids: CASSEATGDTEAFF. In DNA, the CDR3 is TGTGCCAGCAGTGAAGCCACAGGGGACACTGAAGCTTTCTTT. The J gene is TRBJ1-1, the V gene TRBV6-1; 7 nucleotides agree with TRBD1. V was pared by 0 bases and J by 3 bases, with 1 base of the junction left unmatched. The germline V gene has CDR1 MNHNS and CDR2 SASEGT. The CDR3 consists of 14 residues.